This TCR beta chain was identified in a study of OX40 agonist ivuxolimab in advanced cancers. Study-wide background: Patients received intravenous ivuxolimab every 2 weeks at 0.01 to 10 mg/kg.

Trimming pared 5 bases from V and 1 base from J, leaving 9 bases between. The germline CDR1 and CDR2 sequences are SGHVS and FNYEAQ. The CDR3 is 15 residues long. Regarding this clone: Antigen specificity is unknown.

Study conclusions and caveats: Relative to CD4+, CD8+ T cells held more expanded clones on average.

Here immunoSEQ multiplex PCR was the method, and the copy in TCRdb shows in-frame clones only, minus some. This sample has tens of thousands of clones, with 70% to 90% found just once. The V and J genes are TRBV7-6 and TRBJ2-6; D perhaps matches TRBD2 (5 bases). The source is an adult with an advanced solid tumor such as melanoma, head and neck, liver or kidney cancer. The material was CD4+ or CD8+ T cells sorted from blood, obtained in a trial of the OX40 agonist ivuxolimab. The CDR3 coding sequence is TGTGCCAGCAGCCCCGAGGGATCTGGGGCCAACGTCCTGACTTTC. Its translation is CASSPEGSGANVLTF.